This is a list of T cell receptor beta chains from one sample in a study of technical replicates of blood from a few donors. The data were produced by immunoSEQ multiplex PCR, yet TCRdb's version contains in-frame clones alone and is incomplete. The sample has 85,000 to 100,000 clones; about nine tenths are singletons. The sample comprised T cells isolated from PBMCs. Receptors were obtained from a human donor in good health. Both conserved end residues are part of each CDR3. Each record gives: V gene, D gene, J gene, clone size, CDR3 protein, CDR3 DNA. A D gene is named only where the DNA matches it firmly. Not all rows give a size; the values are once, few, many and, for expanded clones, a class.

TRBV6-6	TRBD1	TRBJ1-3	NA	CASSFQGAGNTIYF	TGTGCCAGCAGTTTCCAGGGGGCGGGAAACACCATATATTTT
TRBV9	NA	TRBJ2-1	NA	CASSAPPSYNEQFF	TGTGCCAGCAGCGCTCCACCTAGCTACAATGAGCAGTTCTTC
TRBV4-2	NA	TRBJ1-5	NA	CASSFGQTNNQPQHF	TGTGCCAGCAGCTTCGGACAGACAAACAATCAGCCCCAGCATTTT
TRBV5-4	NA	TRBJ1-3	NA	CASSLGRGNTIYF	TGTGCCAGCAGCTTGGGTCGTGGAAACACCATATATTTT
TRBV6-1	NA	TRBJ2-3	once	CASSESAAFSSDTQYF	TGTGCCAGCAGTGAATCGGCGGCATTTAGTTCAGATACGCAGTATTTT
TRBV27	NA	TRBJ1-4	NA	CASSLDRFNEKLFF	TGTGCCAGCAGCCTCGACAGGTTTAATGAAAAACTGTTTTTT
TRBV2	TRBD2	TRBJ2-1	NA	CASRERLAADYNEQFF	TGTGCCAGCAGGGAGAGACTAGCGGCCGACTACAATGAGCAGTTCTTC
TRBV7-9	TRBD1	TRBJ2-3	NA	CASSLVVGQGTDTQYF	TGTGCCAGCAGCTTAGTAGTGGGACAGGGGACAGATACGCAGTATTTT
TRBV9	TRBD1	TRBJ1-2	NA	CASSALGQGAYGYTF	TGTGCCAGCAGCGCCCTGGGACAGGGGGCCTATGGCTACACCTTC
TRBV29-1	TRBD2	TRBJ2-1	NA	CSVDTSGSFNEQFF	TGCAGCGTGGATACTAGCGGGAGTTTCAATGAGCAGTTCTTC
TRBV30	NA	TRBJ2-3	NA	CAWSAWAGVIDTQYF	TGTGCCTGGAGTGCGTGGGCAGGGGTTATAGATACGCAGTATTTT
TRBV5-1	TRBD1	TRBJ1-1	once	CASSLSPTGGTEAFF	TGCGCCAGCAGCTTGAGCCCCACAGGGGGCACTGAAGCTTTCTTT
TRBV4-1	TRBD1	TRBJ1-3	NA	CASSQKGQGTGNTIYF	TGCGCCAGCAGCCAGAAAGGACAGGGAACTGGAAACACCATATATTTT
TRBV2	NA	TRBJ1-5	NA	CASSGEGRQPQHF	TGTGCCAGCAGTGGAGAGGGAAGGCAGCCCCAGCATTTT
TRBV11-3	TRBD2	TRBJ2-7	NA	CASSLTGGGYEQYF	TGTGCCAGCAGCTTAACCGGCGGGGGCTACGAGCAGTACTTC
TRBV9	TRBD1	TRBJ2-7	NA	CASSVSGGPGGYEQYF	TGTGCCAGCAGCGTATCAGGGGGCCCCGGAGGCTACGAGCAGTACTTC
TRBV5-6	NA	TRBJ1-4	NA	CASSRSGGIEKLFF	TGTGCCAGCAGCCGGAGTGGAGGTATCGAAAAACTGTTTTTT
TRBV6-1	TRBD1	TRBJ2-7	NA	CASSEPSGTGDEQYF	TGTGCCAGCAGTGAACCCTCCGGGACAGGGGACGAGCAGTACTTC
TRBV5-8	NA	TRBJ1-6	NA	CASSLGRGGRSPLHF	TGTGCCAGCAGCTTAGGCCGCGGGGGTCGTTCACCCCTCCACTTT
TRBV9	NA	TRBJ2-1	NA	CASSVGLSRGNEQFF	TGTGCCAGCAGCGTCGGTCTAAGCCGGGGCAATGAGCAGTTCTTC
TRBV27	TRBD2	TRBJ2-7	NA	CASSYGTSNEQYF	TGTGCCAGCAGTTATGGGACTAGTAACGAGCAGTACTTC
TRBV6-1	NA	TRBJ1-5	NA	CASSAPWGREDQPQHF	TGTGCCAGCAGTGCCCCGTGGGGCAGGGAAGATCAGCCCCAGCATTTT
TRBV7-2	TRBD1	TRBJ1-4	NA	CASSRATGGGEKLFF	TGTGCCAGCAGTCGAGCGACAGGGGGCGGCGAAAAACTGTTTTTT
TRBV10-3	TRBD2	TRBJ2-3	few	CAIKRSASGGDTQYF	TGTGCCATCAAACGGTCGGCTAGCGGGGGGGATACGCAGTATTTT
TRBV18	TRBD2	TRBJ2-2	NA	CASSPSGLAGEELFF	TGTGCCAGCTCACCGAGCGGACTAGCGGGAGAGGAGCTGTTTTTT
TRBV5-4	NA	TRBJ1-2	NA	CASSLRGFYGYTF	TGTGCCAGCAGCCTGAGGGGGTTCTATGGCTACACCTTC
TRBV5-4	NA	TRBJ1-2	NA	CASSSTPGSDGYTF	TGTGCCAGCAGCTCCACCCCAGGGTCGGACGGCTACACCTTC
TRBV6-5	NA	TRBJ2-5	NA	CASSPYTQETQYF	TGTGCCAGCAGTCCATACACCCAAGAGACCCAGTACTTC
TRBV4-1	TRBD1	TRBJ1-3	NA	CASSQPGQSGTIYF	TGCGCCAGCAGCCAACCGGGACAGTCGGGCACCATATATTTT
TRBV14	NA	TRBJ1-1	NA	CASSQDRGTDRPEAFF	TGTGCCAGCAGCCAAGATCGGGGAACGGACCGCCCTGAAGCTTTCTTT
TRBV4-2	NA	TRBJ2-1	NA	CASSPENRPGLSLYNEQFF	TGTGCCAGCAGCCCAGAAAACCGACCGGGACTCAGCCTCTACAATGAGCAGTTCTTC
TRBV6-6	TRBD2	TRBJ2-7	NA	CASRGTSGIFYSWVF	TGTGCCAGCAGGGGGACTAGCGGGATTTTTTATAGCTGGGTCTTC
TRBV5-6	NA	TRBJ1-6	NA	CASKTYREGYNSPLHF	TGTGCCAGCAAAACGTACAGGGAAGGGTATAATTCACCCCTCCACTTT
TRBV11-2	NA	TRBJ2-5	NA	CASSLDFLAAAGEQETQYF	TGTGCCAGCAGCTTAGATTTTTTGGCAGCGGCAGGCGAGCAAGAGACCCAGTACTTC
TRBV7-9	NA	TRBJ1-2	NA	CASSLARGRGRGYTF	TGTGCCAGCAGCTTAGCGCGGGGGCGGGGAAGGGGCTACACCTTC
TRBV4-1	NA	TRBJ1-1	NA	CASSQGGRGDTEAFF	TGCGCCAGCAGCCAAGGCGGGAGGGGGGACACTGAAGCTTTCTTT
TRBV5-4	TRBD1	TRBJ1-2	NA	CASSLGTGERGYTF	TGTGCCAGCAGCCTCGGGACAGGGGAGCGTGGCTACACCTTC
TRBV5-5	NA	TRBJ1-2	NA	CASRRTGAADTF	TGTGCCAGCAGAAGGACCGGCGCAGCGGACACCTTC
TRBV7-3	TRBD2	TRBJ2-3	NA	CASSLSGGARDTQYF	TGTGCCAGCAGCTTGAGCGGGGGGGCCAGGGATACGCAGTATTTT
TRBV10-3	TRBD2	TRBJ2-1	NA	CAISTGTSGSTNEQFF	TGTGCCATCAGCACCGGGACTAGCGGGAGTACCAATGAGCAGTTCTTC
TRBV5-1	TRBD2	TRBJ2-3	NA	CASSLSLLAGAMHGSTQYF	TGCGCCAGCAGCTTGTCCCTACTAGCGGGGGCTATGCACGGATCCACGCAGTATTTT
TRBV6-1	NA	TRBJ2-3	NA	CASSEDYSFSDTDTQYF	TGTGCCAGCAGTGAAGATTATAGCTTCTCCGACACAGATACGCAGTATTTT
TRBV6-5	TRBD1	TRBJ2-7	NA	CATSPGQGSYEQYF	TGTGCCACATCCCCGGGACAGGGGTCCTACGAGCAGTACTTC
TRBV7-9	TRBD2	TRBJ2-1	NA	CASSALTASGVNEQFF	TGTGCCAGCAGCGCCTTAACGGCTAGCGGAGTTAATGAGCAGTTCTTC
TRBV6-4	TRBD1	TRBJ1-1	few	CASSGETGTEAFF	TGTGCCAGCAGTGGCGAGACAGGGACCGAAGCTTTCTTT
TRBV18	NA	TRBJ2-1	NA	CASSPPKGDNEQFF	TGTGCCAGCTCACCACCGAAGGGGGACAATGAGCAGTTCTTC
TRBV9	NA	TRBJ1-2	once	CASSVAPGPANYGYTF	TGTGCCAGCAGCGTAGCCCCAGGGCCAGCCAACTATGGCTACACCTTC
TRBV7-9	TRBD2	TRBJ2-5	once	CASSPPSAGGQETQYF	TGTGCCAGCAGCCCCCCCTCGGCCGGGGGGCAAGAGACCCAGTACTTC
TRBV21-1	NA	TRBJ1-5	NA	CATTRRISNQPQHF	TGTGCCACCACAAGGCGGATTAGCAATCAGCCCCAGCATTTT
TRBV6-5	TRBD2	TRBJ2-1	NA	CARAKREGPGYEQFF	TGTGCCAGGGCGAAGCGGGAGGGCCCGGGCTATGAGCAGTTCTTC